Following are 20 T cell receptor beta chains from one sample sequenced in a study of cytomegalovirus exposure and HLA in healthy donors. Primers included in the PCR were 60 Vbeta and 13 Jbeta primers. Clones were read by immunoSEQ multiplex PCR, and TCRdb kept only the in-frame ones, dropping some. The sample has roughly 150,000 clones, 75% to 80% seen once. The sample consisted of PBMCs. These receptor sequences come from a male donor in good health and CMV-seronegative.

The chain employs TRBV7-3 and TRBJ2-1; 8 bases line up with TRBD1. From germline, CDR1 is SGHTA and CDR2 FQGTGA. The CDR3 extends over 15 amino acids. Trimming at V came to 4 bases and at J to 9 bases, leaving 11 bases not matched to a gene. This chain's CDR3 is CASSSGGSGGSEQFF. CDR3 in DNA: TGTGCCAGCAGCTCCGGGGGTTCAGGGGGCTCTGAGCAGTTCTTC.

This rearrangement joins TRBV6-6 to TRBJ1-2, with 7 bases fitting TRBD1. V shed 5 bases, J shed 8 bases, and the junction held 14 bases outside the gene matches. Germline loops: CDR1 MNHNY, CDR2 SVGAGI (reference sequence). This CDR3 region has 15 residues. The CDR3 nucleotides are TGTGCCAGCAGTACACCTGACAGGGCGGGAGGGGGCTACACCTTC. It is translated as CASSTPDRAGGGYTF.

The rearrangement uses TRBV25-1 and TRBJ2-2, with 12 nucleotides matching TRBD2. Unmatched junction bases numbered 7, after V lost 3 bases and J lost 8 bases. This CDR3 is 16 amino acids long. Germline V CDR1 and CDR2: MGHDK, SYGVNS. CDR3 nucleotide sequence: TGTGCCAGCAGTGACCGACTAGCGGGGGAGACGGGGGAGCTGTTTTTT. It codes for CASSDRLAGETGELFF.

The gene calls are TRBV5-5 and TRBJ1-1; 11 positions agree with TRBD1. V was clipped by 3 bases and J by 4 bases; unmatched bases: 5. This CDR3 spans 15 amino acids. Germline V gene lookup returns CDR1 SGHKS and CDR2 YYEKEE (reference sequence). CDR3 loop: CASSSWTGGSTEAFF. In nucleotides, the CDR3 is TGTGCCAGCAGCTCCTGGACAGGGGGCTCCACTGAAGCTTTCTTT.

Here the CDR3 reads CASSDQGSNTEAFF. CDR3 DNA: TGTGCCAGCAGTGATCAGGGCTCGAACACTGAAGCTTTCTTT. The V and J genes are TRBV27 and TRBJ1-1, with TRBD1 as a possible D gene (5 bases). Germline V lookup: CDR1 MNHEY, CDR2 SMNVEV (reference sequence). This CDR3 has 14 residues. Between the trimmed V and J ends, which lost 5 bases and 1 base, there was a span of 11 bases.

This clone was observed a handful of times. This rearrangement joins TRBV6-1 to TRBJ2-7; 12 positions agree with TRBD2. CDR1 is MNHNS, CDR2 SASEGT, per germline. CDR3 size: 15 residues. The ends lost 6 bases at V and 3 bases at J; junction bases unmatched: 6. CDR3 region: CASSRTSGGLYEQYF. The CDR3 nucleotides are TGTGCCAGCAGCCGCACTAGCGGGGGGCTCTACGAGCAGTACTTC.

As regards this clone: One end of the junction does not line up with germline, which may come from a read error. The CDR3 sequence: CASSGTSGGSAQVF. The CDR3 nucleotides read TGTGCCAGCAGTGGGACTAGCGGGGGCTCCGCTCAGGTCTTC. The chain links TRBV2 to TRBJ2-1; 13 nucleotides agree with TRBD2. Germline CDR1 reads SNHLY; CDR2 reads FYNNEI. The CDR3 totals 14 residues. The complete variable domain, with remaining parts taken from reference TRBV2 and TRBJ2-1, reads EPEVTQTPSHQVTQMGQEVILRCVPISNHLYFYWYRQILGQKVEFLVSFYNNEISEKSEIFDDQFSVERPDGSNFTLKIRSTKLEDSAMYFCASSGTSGGSAQVFGPGTRLTVL.

The chain links TRBV18 to TRBJ2-7; possible D gene TRBD1, 5 bases. The germline gives CDR1 KGHSH, CDR2 LQKENI. The CDR3 totals 14 residues. V was cut by 7 bases and J by 0 bases, with 13 bases left in between. The CDR3 bases are TGTGCCAGCTTGCCGGACATAAACTCCTACGAGCAGTACTTC. This translates into CASLPDINSYEQYF.

V usage is TRBV6-6 and J usage is TRBJ2-2, with a tentative D call TRBD1 (6 bases). This CDR3 region has 14 residues. Germline lookup yields CDR1 MNHNY and CDR2 SVGAGI (reference sequence). Deletions cut 8 bases from V and 2 bases from J, with 12 bases between. The CDR3 sequence is CASSLDRNTGELFF. The CDR3 nucleotides are TGTGCCAGCTCACTGGACAGAAACACCGGGGAGCTGTTTTTT.

The chain couples TRBV5-1 to TRBJ2-3; 8 nucleotides match TRBD1. CDR1 is SGHRS, CDR2 YFSETQ, per germline. The CDR3 covers 14 residues. V lost 4 bases, J lost 1 base, and 2 bases stayed unmatched. CDR3: CASSRGQGTDTQYF. The CDR3 DNA reads TGCGCCAGCAGCCGGGGACAGGGCACAGATACGCAGTATTTT.

The rearrangement uses TRBV19 and TRBJ2-2; 11 bases are a match to TRBD1. The V gene end was trimmed by 2 bases and the J gene end by 4 bases; junction bases not matched to a gene: 3. The CDR3 spans 16 residues. Germline values: CDR1 LNHDA, CDR2 SQIVND (reference sequence). The chain's CDR3 is CASSIQGTGGTGELFF. The CDR3 nucleotides read TGTGCCAGTAGTATACAAGGGACAGGGGGCACCGGGGAGCTGTTTTTT.

This clone was recorded once. The chain carries TRBV6-1 and TRBJ2-7; TRBD2 aligns across 7 bases. Germline lookup yields CDR1 MNHNS and CDR2 SASEGT. The CDR3 has 15 amino acids. V lost 6 bases to trimming and J lost 2 bases; unmatched junction nucleotides: 10. The CDR3: CASRRERGAPYEQYF. CDR3 coding DNA: TGTGCCAGCAGGAGAGAGCGGGGTGCCCCCTACGAGCAGTACTTC.

The chain carries TRBV2 and TRBJ1-6, with TRBD1 identical over 8 bases. Germline V gene data show CDR1 as SNHLY and CDR2 as FYNNEI. The CDR3 runs 17 residues. With 0 bases clipped from V and 8 bases from J, the junction kept 9 bases outside the gene matches. In DNA, the CDR3 is TGTGCCAGCAGTGAAGCGCTTCGCCAGGGGGCGGATTCACCCCTCCACTTT. It translates to CASSEALRQGADSPLHF.

The chain recombines TRBV10-3 with TRBJ1-1; 8 nucleotides agree with TRBD1. V was pared by 7 bases and J by 5 bases, with 6 bases of the junction left unmatched. Looked up from germline, CDR1 is ENHRY and CDR2 is SYGVKD. The CDR3 length is 13 residues. The CDR3 spells CAIMGQGATEAFF. CDR3 sequence (DNA): TGTGCCATCATGGGGCAGGGGGCGACTGAAGCTTTCTTT.

V is TRBV18 and J is TRBJ1-3; perhaps TRBD1 as D (6 bases). Germline-derived CDR1 and CDR2 are KGHSH and LQKENI. V lost 4 bases and J lost 0, with 13 bases in between. CDR3 length: 16 amino acids. CDR3 protein: CASSLWTAHSGNTIYF. DNA for the CDR3: TGTGCCAGCTCACTTTGGACAGCTCACTCTGGAAACACCATATATTTT.

The chain is built from TRBV28 and TRBJ2-1; D uncertain. This CDR3 comprises 14 residues. V lost 4 bases to trimming and J lost 1 base, with 8 bases between them. Germline V gene lookup returns CDR1 MDHEN and CDR2 SYDVKM. CDR3 amino acids: CASSYPNSYNEQFF. The CDR3 DNA reads TGTGCCAGCAGTTACCCTAATTCCTACAATGAGCAGTTCTTC.

The CDR3 sequence is CASSSQTNYGYTF. In DNA form, the CDR3 reads TGTGCCAGCAGCTCACAAACAAACTATGGCTACACCTTC. The chain employs TRBV7-9 and TRBJ1-2; D remains ambiguous. The CDR3 runs 13 residues. Germline CDR1 is SEHNR and CDR2 is FQNEAQ (reference sequence). Trimming took 4 bases from V and 2 from J, leaving 8 bases between them. Looking up the rest from reference TRBV7-9 and TRBJ1-2 gives the full variable domain: DTGVSQNPRHKITKRGQNVTFRCDPISEHNRLYWYRQTLGQGPEFLTYFQNEAQLEKSRLLSDRFSAERPKGSFSTLEIQRTEQGDSAMYLCASSSQTNYGYTFGSGTRLTVV.

The CDR3 nucleotides read TGTGCCAGCACTCACTCAGGACAGGGGGGAGCCAACGTCCTGACTTTC. It translates to CASTHSGQGGANVLTF. The V call is TRBV6-5, the J call TRBJ2-6, with 10 positions matching TRBD1. In germline, CDR1 is MNHEY, CDR2 SVGAGI. The CDR3 has 16 residues. The ends lost 7 bases at V and 7 bases at J; junction bases unmatched: 10.

In DNA, the CDR3 is TGTGCCAGTAGTATAACTGCCGGGAGGGGCTCCTACGAGCAGTACTTC. Translation: CASSITAGRGSYEQYF. This rearrangement joins TRBV19 to TRBJ2-7, with 8 bases lining up with TRBD2. Germline V gives CDR1 LNHDA, CDR2 SQIVND (reference sequence). J gave up 0 bases and V 2 bases, and 6 bases lay outside the gene matches. This CDR3 spans 16 amino acids. Based on the CDR3 plus reference TRBV19 and TRBJ2-7, the full variable domain is DGGITQSPKYLFRKEGQNVTLSCEQNLNHDAMYWYRQDPGQGLRLIYYSQIVNDFQKGDIAEGYSVSREKKESFPLTVTSAQKNPTAFYLCASSITAGRGSYEQYFGPGTRLTVT.

The chain links TRBV2 to TRBJ1-5, with D possibly being TRBD1 (6 bases). CDR3 length: 16 residues. V lost 3 bases and J lost 5, with 17 bases in between. Germline V gene data show CDR1 as SNHLY and CDR2 as FYNNEI. The CDR3 region has the DNA TGTGCCAGCAGTGATCGGACAGCCCGAGGGTATCAGCCCCAGCATTTT. This codes for CASSDRTARGYQPQHF.